A selection of T cell receptor beta chains follows, all from one sample in a study of somatic mutations in cytotoxic T cells in rheumatoid arthritis. Generated by immunoSEQ multiplex PCR, the TCRdb table keeps only in-frame clones and is missing some. The table shows about 10,000 clones, with 60% to 80% occurring only once. The sample was CD8+ T cells sorted from blood. The receptors shown here come from a man in his fifties or sixties in good health. CDR3s include the opening cysteine and the closing phenylalanine or tryptophan. Clone sizes are given selectively: once, few, many, or a class where the clone is expanded.

TRBV9	-	TRBJ1-1	CASSRTGAMTEAFF
TRBV6-5	-	TRBJ2-7	CASSYLDSVGYEQYF
TRBV10-2	-	TRBJ2-7	CASSYDRVSYEQYF
TRBV5-4	-	TRBJ2-7	CASSFEYEQYF
TRBV7-9	-	TRBJ2-5	CASASTSGGQETQYF
TRBV10-3	-	TRBJ2-7	CAISDLEWVAGDRIRKQYF
TRBV15	few	TRBJ2-7	CATSSTVRGHSAYEQYF
TRBV6-5	-	TRBJ2-7	CASSYGRASGRYEQYF
TRBV10-3	-	TRBJ2-7	CAITKTSGGSYEQYF
TRBV9	-	TRBJ2-7	CASSPYSSSYEQYF
TRBV2	-	TRBJ2-7	CASSEPGLAVREQYF
TRBV5-1	-	TRBJ1-1	CASSLARSQGQGNTEAFF
TRBV7-9	-	TRBJ1-4	CASSSDSSHEKLFF
TRBV6-4	-	TRBJ1-5	CASRLQGAAQPQHF
TRBV27	-	TRBJ2-1	CASTAGLAAYNEQFF
TRBV5-8	-	TRBJ2-3	CASSPSQWDRVTDTQYF
TRBV9	-	TRBJ2-1	CASSVEDSGNEQFF
TRBV13	once	TRBJ2-1	CASALAASGNEQFF
TRBV27	-	TRBJ1-2	CASGLSGTGTLGYTF
TRBV5-8	-	TRBJ1-2	CASSLQPGSRKLANYGYTF
TRBV4-3	few	TRBJ2-7	CASSQGTTSAYEQYF
TRBV27	-	TRBJ2-1	CASSSSGPYNEQFF
TRBV11-2	once	TRBJ2-1	CASSFGQGTYNEQFF
TRBV2	-	TRBJ1-2	CASMEQGLYGYTF
TRBV27	-	TRBJ2-3	CASSLGGLTNYPSTDTQYF
TRBV7-2	-	TRBJ2-1	CASIWDRGSNEQFF
TRBV29-1	-	TRBJ2-1	CSVETGVRSYNEQFF
TRBV5-5	-	TRBJ2-7	CASSLNRAYEQYF
TRBV16	-	TRBJ2-7	CASSSTGGEGGFYEQYF
TRBV11-2	once	TRBJ2-1	CASSPTGRASRGNEQFF
TRBV28	-	TRBJ1-2	CASSFPGVVRPYGYTF
TRBV9	-	TRBJ2-5	CASSVGGIETQYF
TRBV6-1	-	TRBJ1-3	CASSDQLGDSGNTIYF
TRBV27	-	TRBJ1-4	CASSNRQGAPEKLFF
TRBV5-4	-	TRBJ1-2	CASSPYSKSGFHGYTF
TRBV6-5	-	TRBJ1-1	CASSQGRATEAFF
TRBV30	few	TRBJ2-7	CAWSQLASGEQYF
TRBV5-6	-	TRBJ1-3	CASSGQEAGNTIYF
TRBV28	-	TRBJ1-4	CASSSPRGRNEKLFF
TRBV19	-	TRBJ1-5	CASSITAYQPQHF
TRBV5-4	-	TRBJ2-1	CASSFRQGARNEQFF
TRBV28	-	TRBJ2-7	CASTQWYNEQYF
TRBV19	-	TRBJ2-5	CASSRDRGRLGETQYF
TRBV7-9	-	-	CASSLASMRASWYEQYF
TRBV29-1	few	TRBJ1-1	CSADRGNTEAFF
TRBV9	-	TRBJ2-7	CASSVGGTGVPYEQYF
TRBV7-2	-	TRBJ2-1	CASSLRGIDEQFF
TRBV4-3	-	TRBJ2-1	CASSQDFNRGIYNEQFF
TRBV28	medium-sized	TRBJ2-7	CASSQRTSGRGQYF
TRBV10-1	-	TRBJ1-3	CASSADFSGNTIYF
TRBV9	-	TRBJ2-6	CASSPHRTVQIEGANVLTF
TRBV10-3	few	TRBJ2-7	CAISEPGQPLEQYF
TRBV25-1	-	TRBJ2-7	CASSEAHLHEQYF
TRBV4-2	-	TRBJ2-7	CASSQQSRGGSYEQYF
TRBV6-5	-	-	CASSYSSGERYYEQYF